The 29 T cell receptor beta chains below come from one sample, sequenced in a study of cytotoxic CD8 clonotypes in ibrutinib-treated CLL. Profiled with immunoSEQ multiplex PCR; TCRdb holds only in-frame clones, not every one. This sample carries some 290,000 clones, approximately 80% of them seen once, and the ten largest clones take roughly 7%. The sequencing used PBMCs, collected before ibrutinib treatment. The receptors were gathered from a human donor with chronic lymphocytic leukemia.

The chain links TRBV6-5 to TRBJ1-5, with 7 bases aligning to TRBD1. V shed 4 bases and J 4 bases; nucleotides not matched to a gene: 4. Germline values: CDR1 MNHEY, CDR2 SVGAGI. This CDR3 spans 14 amino acids. The CDR3 coding sequence is TGTGCCAGCAGTTCGACAGGGTGGAATCAGCCCCAGCATTTT. It is translated as CASSSTGWNQPQHF.

This clone was found once. The chain carries TRBV7-3 and TRBJ2-2, with 15 bases fitting TRBD2. CDR3 length: 19 amino acids. The V and J ends lost 4 bases and 5 bases, in that order; junction bases with no gene match: 11. Germline V gene sequence: CDR1 SGHTA, CDR2 FQGTGA. The CDR3 sequence is CASSSPGLAGGLGTGELFF. CDR3 coding DNA: TGTGCCAGCAGCTCTCCCGGACTAGCGGGAGGGCTGGGTACCGGGGAGCTGTTTTTT. Drawing the rest from reference TRBV7-3 and TRBJ2-2, the complete variable domain is GAGVSQTPSNKVTEKGKYVELRCDPISGHTALYWYRQSLGQGPEFLIYFQGTGAADDSGLPNDRFFAVRPEGSVSTLKIQRTERGDSAVYLCASSSPGLAGGLGTGELFFGEGSRLTVL.

The gene calls are TRBV28 and TRBJ2-7; no clear D. CDR3 length: 14 amino acids. The V end was cut by 3 bases, the J end by 3 bases, with 12 bases between. Germline V lookup: CDR1 MDHEN, CDR2 SYDVKM. CDR3 loop: CASSFSISLYEQYF. Written as DNA, the CDR3 is TGTGCCAGCAGTTTTTCGATATCCCTCTACGAGCAGTACTTC.

V usage is TRBV4-3 and J usage is TRBJ2-6, with D perhaps matching TRBD1 or TRBD2 (6 bases each). The CDR3 length is 18 residues. The germline CDR1 and CDR2 sequences are LGHNA and YSLEER. The ends were cut back, 4 bases at V and 0 bases at J, with 16 bases in the middle. CDR3 sequence (DNA): TGCGCCAGCAGCCCGGAGGGGGGACTGAGCTCTGGGGCCAACGTCCTGACTTTC. Amino acids: CASSPEGGLSSGANVLTF.

V and J are TRBV10-3 and TRBJ2-1; D is unclear. Germline V gene sequence: CDR1 ENHRY, CDR2 SYGVKD. The CDR3 has 15 residues. With 7 bases removed from V and 5 bases from J, the gap between germline ends came to 18 bases. This CDR3 is CAITESRLKDNEQFF. CDR3 coding DNA: TGTGCCATCACGGAGAGCCGACTCAAAGACAATGAGCAGTTCTTC.

The chain carries TRBV25-1 and TRBJ2-1, with 16 bases lining up with TRBD2. Germline V CDR1 and CDR2: MGHDK, SYGVNS. V was pared by 8 bases and J by 9 bases, with 1 base of the junction left unmatched. This CDR3 is built from 13 residues. The CDR3 DNA follows: TGTGCCAGCGGGACTAGCGGGAGGGGTGAGCAGTTCTTC. Translating gives CASGTSGRGEQFF.

The J gene is TRBJ2-5, the V gene TRBV15; no clear D gene. The CDR3 consists of 13 residues. The V gene lost 0 bases and the J gene lost 5 bases, with 7 bases spanning the gap. CDR1 is LNHNV, CDR2 YYDKDF, per germline (reference sequence). The CDR3 region is CATSRDRTETQYF. The CDR3 DNA reads as TGTGCCACCAGCAGAGACAGAACGGAGACCCAGTACTTC.

CDR3 protein: CASSREGASYNEQFF. In nucleotides, the CDR3 is TGTGCCAGCAGCCGCGAAGGGGCCTCCTACAATGAGCAGTTCTTC. This chain connects TRBV7-2 to TRBJ2-1; D might be TRBD1 (5 bases). The V gene's germline CDR1 is SGHTA and CDR2 FQGNSA. The CDR3 runs to 15 residues. V lost 5 bases and J lost 0, with 11 bases in between.

This chain connects TRBV2 to TRBJ2-1; 14 positions agree with TRBD2. V trimming: 4 bases; J trimming: 6 bases; junction bases outside the gene matches: 14. Germline CDR1 is SNHLY and CDR2 is FYNNEI. This CDR3 contains 19 residues. The CDR3 DNA sequence: TGTGCCAGCAGTGGTGACAGACAATGGACTAGCGGGAGGCCCAATGAGCAGTTCTTC. It codes for CASSGDRQWTSGRPNEQFF. Based on the CDR3 plus reference TRBV2 and TRBJ2-1, the full variable domain is EPEVTQTPSHQVTQMGQEVILRCVPISNHLYFYWYRQILGQKVEFLVSFYNNEISEKSEIFDDQFSVERPDGSNFTLKIRSTKLEDSAMYFCASSGDRQWTSGRPNEQFFGPGTRLTVL.

The chain employs TRBV27 and TRBJ2-1; no clear D. This CDR3 spans 15 amino acids. Germline values: CDR1 MNHEY, CDR2 SMNVEV (reference sequence). V was cut by 3 bases and J by 1 base, with 10 bases left in between. CDR3 in amino acids: CASSFSRVSYNEQFF. CDR3 bases: TGTGCCAGCAGTTTTTCTAGAGTATCCTACAATGAGCAGTTCTTC.

The chain links TRBV10-3 to TRBJ2-3; D unresolved. Trimming took off 5 bases at V and 2 bases at J, with 5 bases between the two ends. The germline V gene encodes CDR1 ENHRY and CDR2 SYGVKD. The CDR3 contains 12 residues. The CDR3 protein is CAISLNTDTQYF. The CDR3 nucleotides are TGTGCCATCAGTTTAAACACAGATACGCAGTATTTT.

The sample holds a few counts of this clone. The chain combines TRBV15 with TRBJ1-5; 11 bases are shared with TRBD1. The J segment lost 5 bases and the V segment lost 1 base, leaving 1 base of the junction unmatched. The CDR3 totals 15 residues. The germline CDR1 and CDR2 sequences are LNHNV and YYDKDF (reference sequence). The CDR3 reads CATSRGGQGDQPQHF. CDR3 nucleotide sequence: TGTGCCACCAGCAGAGGGGGACAGGGGGATCAGCCCCAGCATTTT.

This clone was found once. The chain recombines TRBV7-8 with TRBJ1-5; tentatively, D is TRBD1 (5 bases). The CDR3 is made up of 15 amino acids. V was trimmed by 5 bases and J by 9 bases, leaving 20 bases between them. CDR1 and CDR2 from the germline V gene are SGHVS and FQNEAQ. The CDR3 here is CASSQGVGRLAPQHF. The CDR3 DNA reads TGTGCCAGCAGCCAAGGGGTTGGGCGGTTGGCGCCCCAGCATTTT.

With respect to this clone: Distinct nucleotide sequences in the sample also encode this CDR3. The J gene is TRBJ2-1, the V gene TRBV30, with 10 positions matching TRBD2. Germline V lookup: CDR1 GTSNPN, CDR2 SVGIG (reference sequence). J was trimmed by 5 bases and V by 0 bases; bases with no gene match: 4. The CDR3 has 15 amino acids. The CDR3 protein is CAWSVGLAGDNEQFF. CDR3 DNA sequence: TGTGCCTGGAGTGTGGGCCTAGCGGGAGACAATGAGCAGTTCTTC.

The chain combines TRBV5-1 with TRBJ2-1; 10 nucleotides agree with TRBD2. The CDR3 totals 16 residues. Germline CDR1 and CDR2: SGHRS and YFSETQ. The junction had 5 bases not matched to a gene; V was cut back by 0 bases and J by 5 bases. The CDR3 sequence is CASSLAPAGGHNEQFF. The DNA for the CDR3 is TGCGCCAGCAGCTTGGCCCCAGCGGGAGGGCACAATGAGCAGTTCTTC.

The gene calls are TRBV27 and TRBJ2-5, with TRBD2 matching over 7 bases. V shed 2 bases and J 0 bases; nucleotides not matched to a gene: 9. This CDR3 is built from 17 residues. The germline CDR1 and CDR2 sequences are MNHEY and SMNVEV (reference sequence). The DNA for the CDR3 is TGTGCCAGCAGTTTAGCGGGAGAGCTTCGGGACCAAGAGACCCAGTACTTC. Its protein product is CASSLAGELRDQETQYF.

This chain connects TRBV30 to TRBJ1-1; D is perhaps TRBD1 (6 bases). The V end lost 6 bases, the J end lost 0 bases, and 8 bases lay between the germline ends. In germline, CDR1 is GTSNPN, CDR2 SVGIG (reference sequence). This CDR3 has 12 residues. The CDR3 here is CACDRLNTEAFF. DNA for the CDR3: TGTGCCTGCGACAGGCTGAACACTGAAGCTTTCTTT. The variable domain in full, completed from reference TRBV30 and TRBJ1-1, reads SQTIHQWPATLVQPVGSPLSLECTVEGTSNPNLYWYRQAAGRGLQLLFYSVGIGQISSEVPQNLSASRPQDRQFILSSKKLLLSDSGFYLCACDRLNTEAFFGQGTRLTVV.

V and J are TRBV15 and TRBJ1-3; D remains ambiguous. With 8 bases removed from V and 2 bases from J, the gap between germline ends came to 4 bases. CDR1 is LNHNV, CDR2 YYDKDF, per germline (reference sequence). The CDR3 is 11 residues long. CDR3 residues: CATLAGNTIYF. CDR3 bases: TGTGCCACCTTGGCTGGAAACACCATATATTTT.

Comment on this clone: Distinct nucleotide sequences in the sample also encode this CDR3. The J gene is TRBJ2-7, the V gene TRBV28; a weak D match, TRBD2 (6 bases). This CDR3 has 12 amino acids. CDR1 and CDR2 from the germline V gene are MDHEN and SYDVKM. Trimming took 2 bases from V and 4 from J, leaving 6 bases between them. CDR3 region: CASSLGGYEQYF. CDR3 nucleotide sequence: TGTGCCAGCAGTTTAGGAGGGTACGAGCAGTACTTC.

CDR3 residues: CASSDLWTSKQYF. CDR3 DNA: TGTGCCAGCAGCGACCTCTGGACATCCAAGCAGTACTTC. The chain carries TRBV11-2 and TRBJ2-7; D might be TRBD1 (5 bases). The CDR3 runs to 13 residues. The ends were cut back, 5 bases at V and 8 bases at J, with 16 bases in the middle. The germline CDR1 and CDR2 sequences are SGHAT and FQNNGV.

The rearrangement uses TRBV18 and TRBJ2-7, with 13 bases matching TRBD2. This CDR3 is 16 amino acids long. The germline V gene encodes CDR1 KGHSH and CDR2 LQKENI. Trimming cost V 0 bases and J 7 bases; bases outside gene matches: 6. The CDR3 loop is CASSPPGTSGMREQYF. As DNA, the CDR3 is TGTGCCAGCTCACCACCGGGGACTAGCGGGATGCGGGAGCAGTACTTC.

This clone was counted a single time. The chain links TRBV7-9 to TRBJ2-1, with 7 bases lining up with TRBD2. This CDR3 region has 16 residues. In germline, CDR1 is SEHNR, CDR2 FQNEAQ (reference sequence). Trimming removed 3 bases from V and 8 bases from J; junction bases left unmatched: 13. CDR3 sequence reads: CASSFELAPNSDEQFF. The CDR3 nucleotides read TGTGCCAGCAGCTTTGAACTAGCGCCAAATAGCGATGAGCAGTTCTTC.

The rearrangement joins TRBV9 to TRBJ2-5; D remains unclear. The CDR3 spans 15 residues. The germline V gene has CDR1 SGDLS and CDR2 YYNGEE. Trimming took off 4 bases at V and 4 bases at J, with 17 bases between the two ends. This chain's CDR3 is CASSTGRRSLETQYF. The CDR3 nucleotides are TGTGCCAGCAGCACTGGCAGGAGATCTTTAGAGACCCAGTACTTC.

The V and J genes are TRBV11-2 and TRBJ2-7; D is undetermined. The ends were cut back, 1 base at V and 0 bases at J, with 4 bases in the middle. The CDR3 totals 13 residues. In germline, CDR1 is SGHAT, CDR2 FQNNGV. The CDR3 region is CASSLVGSYEQYF. DNA for the CDR3: TGTGCCAGCAGCTTAGTGGGCTCCTACGAGCAGTACTTC.

Remarks on this clone: Additional DNA sequences in this sample encode the identical CDR3. This chain uses TRBV10-3 with TRBJ2-7; maybe TRBD1 (5 bases). Germline CDR1 ENHRY, CDR2 SYGVKD. The CDR3 loop spans 12 amino acids. V was trimmed by 4 bases and J by 4 bases, leaving 8 bases between them. The CDR3: CAISGQGYEQYF. For the CDR3, the DNA is TGTGCCATCAGTGGGCAGGGTTACGAGCAGTACTTC.

The V and J genes are TRBV6-5 and TRBJ1-3; weak D call: TRBD1 (6 bases). The germline V gene has CDR1 MNHEY and CDR2 SVGAGI. V lost 7 bases to trimming and J lost 3 bases, with 10 bases between them. This CDR3 has 13 amino acids. Written as DNA, the CDR3 is TGTGCCAGCACCCGAGGGGGTGGAAACACCATATATTTT. This gives the protein CASTRGGGNTIYF.

The chain recombines TRBV7-2 with TRBJ2-1; D call uncertain. CDR1 is SGHTA, CDR2 FQGNSA, per germline. The CDR3 loop spans 17 amino acids. Trimming cost V 2 bases and J 0 bases, with 14 bases left between them. DNA for the CDR3: TGTGCCAGCAGCTTATCGTCAGCGCGGAGCTCCTACAATGAGCAGTTCTTC. This encodes CASSLSSARSSYNEQFF.

The J gene is TRBJ2-1, the V gene TRBV9; D not resolved. This CDR3 is 14 amino acids long. CDR1 is SGDLS, CDR2 YYNGEE, per germline. Trimming pared 4 bases from V and 9 bases from J, leaving 17 bases between. CDR3 sequence: CASSPRGVGGEQFF. CDR3 nucleotides: TGTGCCAGCAGCCCCAGAGGTGTAGGTGGTGAGCAGTTCTTC.

The rearrangement joins TRBV10-3 to TRBJ1-1; D is ambiguous. CDR3 length: 15 residues. Deletions cut 6 bases from V and 4 bases from J, with 18 bases between. Germline V gene lookup returns CDR1 ENHRY and CDR2 SYGVKD. CDR3 in amino acids: CAISPVGFSGTEAFF. CDR3 sequence (DNA): TGTGCCATCAGCCCAGTCGGATTTTCGGGCACTGAAGCTTTCTTT.